The subject of this entry is one TCR beta chain. Only in-frame clones appear in the TCRdb table, and some are missing; sequencing was by immunoSEQ multiplex PCR. The sample lists about 230,000 clones; 70% to 85% were seen once. This specimen comes from a study of blood T cell repertoires in COVID-19. This CDR3 contains 16 residues. V lost 0 bases and J 7 bases, leaving 15 bases between the germline ends. Germline lookup yields CDR1 MNHNS and CDR2 SASEGT. The chain recombines TRBV6-1 with TRBJ1-4; D gene unclear. The sequencing sample was made of PBMCs or T cells enriched from blood (not recorded which). This receptor was taken from a man aged 60 to 69 who had recovered from COVID-19. Written as DNA, the CDR3 is TGTGCCAGCAGTGAAGCACGGGGAACGCGAACTGAAAAACTGTTTTTT. This codes for CASSEARGTRTEKLFF.